The rows below give T cell receptor beta chains drawn from one sample of a study of vaccination and CD4 T cells after COVID-19. These receptors have no known antigen. Each CDR3 protein gets one entry after TCRdb re-called the PCR reads with MiXCR. The data hold 20,000 to 30,000 distinct CDR3 sequences, with over 60% observed a single time. Sequenced input: CD4+ T cells from blood, cultured in vitro. These receptors all come from a human donor who had recovered from COVID-19. Each CDR3 is given with its conserved first and last residue. A D gene is named only where the DNA matches it firmly. Rows give clone size only sometimes, using once, few, many, or a class for an expanded clone.

few	TRBV10-1	TRBJ2-7	TRBD1	TGCGCCAGCAGTGTGGGACAGGACTACTACGAGCAGTACTTC	CASSVGQDYYEQYF
.	TRBV10-3	TRBJ2-5	.	TGTGCCATCGGAGAAGAGACCCAGTACTTC	CAIGEETQYF
.	TRBV9	TRBJ1-2	.	TGTGCCAGCAGCCTCGGGGGCGTCTGGGGCTACACCTTC	CASSLGGVWGYTF
.	TRBV7-9	TRBJ2-6	.	TGTGCCAGCAGCACCCTAGTTAAGTATCTAGTAAGTGGGGCCAACGTCCTGACTTTC	CASSTLVKYLVSGANVLTF
.	TRBV30	TRBJ1-1	.	TGTGCCTGGAGTATGCAGGGTTACGCTGAAGCTTTCTTT	CAWSMQGYAEAFF
.	TRBV15	TRBJ1-1	.	TGTGCCACCAGCCGAGGAGATAACACTGAAGCTTTCTTT	CATSRGDNTEAFF
.	TRBV7-2	TRBJ1-6	.	TGTGCCAGCGTCCTGACCACAGGGTATAATTCACCCCTCCACTTT	CASVLTTGYNSPLHF
.	TRBV7-2	TRBJ2-2	.	TGTGCCAGCAGCCTGATGACAGGAAGGGTCACCGGGGAGCTGTTTTTT	CASSLMTGRVTGELFF
once	TRBV28	TRBJ2-1	TRBD2	TGTGCCATCGTAAGTAGCGGGGGGAGCTCCTACAATGAGCAGTTCTTC	CAIVSSGGSSYNEQFF
.	TRBV6-2/TRBV6-3	TRBJ2-2	.	TGTGCCAGCAGCCCCCTACTAGGGAACACCGGGGAGCTGTTTTTT	CASSPLLGNTGELFF
once	TRBV28	TRBJ1-1	.	TGTGCCAGCAGTCCGTCGGCCCCTGAAGCTTTCTTT	CASSPSAPEAFF
few	TRBV20-1	TRBJ1-5	.	TGCAGTGCTCCAGCCGGGACTCCAAATCAGCCCCAGCATTTT	CSAPAGTPNQPQHF
.	TRBV28	TRBJ1-2	TRBD1	TGTGCCAGCAGTGGTTTCCCCACCTCACAGGGGAACTATGGCTACACCTTC	CASSGFPTSQGNYGYTF